This passage covers 17 T cell receptor beta chains from one sample sequenced in a study of T cells in Graves' hyperthyroidism and ophthalmopathy. Regions amplified from RNA transcripts were the TCR beta CDR3 regions. Carried out on the TCR CDR3, a first-round RT-PCR used the HTBI primer set. Using its own MiXCR run on the multiplex PCR reads, TCRdb lists one record per CDR3 protein. The data contain 350,000 to 450,000 distinct CDR3 sequences, about a sixth of them singletons. Sample: blood. All receptors come from a woman under 40 with Graves' hyperthyroidism that later progressed to Graves' ophthalmopathy.

Notes on this clonotype: One base away lies a much larger clone, so this may be a sequencing read error. This chain connects TRBV27 to TRBJ1-2; no definite D call. Looked up from germline, CDR1 is MNHEY and CDR2 is SMNVEV (reference sequence). This CDR3 comprises 13 residues. Trimming took off 4 bases at V and 4 bases at J, with 10 bases between the two ends. The CDR3 protein is CASSYLGPYGYTF. CDR3 nucleotide sequence: TGTGCCAGCAGTTACCTCGGGCCCTATGGCTACACCTTC.

The chain employs TRBV27 and TRBJ2-2; D perhaps matches TRBD2 (8 bases). CDR1 and CDR2 (germline): MNHEY, SMNVEV (reference sequence). This CDR3 is built from 19 residues. The V end lost 1 base, the J end lost 6 bases, and 24 bases lay between the germline ends. CDR3 bases: TGTGCCAGCAGTTTATTAACGGGGGGGGCAGGGGGGTATTCCGGGGAGCTGTTTTTT. The encoded protein is CASSLLTGGAGGYSGELFF.

This clonotype was observed many times. This sequence joins TRBV3-1 and TRBJ2-5; D perhaps matches TRBD1 (6 bases). Trimming cost V 4 bases and J 1 base, with 10 bases left between them. Germline V gene data show CDR1 as LGHDT and CDR2 as YNNKEL (reference sequence). The CDR3 totals 14 residues. CDR3 residues: CASSPGDLQETQYF. The CDR3 nucleotides are TGTGCCAGCAGCCCAGGGGACCTCCAAGAGACCCAGTACTTC.

This clonotype came up many times. The chain joins TRBV20-1 to TRBJ2-1; 12 nucleotides align to TRBD2. J was trimmed by 4 bases and V by 5 bases; bases with no gene match: 6. Germline CDR1 and CDR2: DFQATT and SNEGSKA (reference sequence). The CDR3 runs 15 residues. This chain's CDR3 is CSAWASGRGYNEQFF. CDR3 sequence (DNA): TGCAGTGCTTGGGCTAGCGGGAGGGGGTACAATGAGCAGTTCTTC.

This clonotype was detected many times. This rearrangement joins TRBV6-2 or TRBV6-3 to TRBJ1-2; 7 bases match TRBD1. This CDR3 contains 12 residues. V was clipped by 1 base and J by 8 bases; unmatched bases: 1. Germline-derived CDR1 and CDR2 are MNHEY and SVGEGT. CDR3 bases: TGTGCCAGCAGTTACTTGGACAGGGGCTACACCTTC. Translating it yields CASSYLDRGYTF.

This clonotype was found many times. This chain connects TRBV27 to TRBJ1-1, with D tentatively TRBD1 (5 bases). V lost 6 bases and J lost 4, with 15 bases in between. The length of the CDR3 is 14 residues. CDR1 and CDR2 (germline): MNHEY, SMNVEV (reference sequence). CDR3 DNA sequence: TGTGCCAGCAGATATGGGACTCTAGGCACTGAAGCTTTCTTT. Translation: CASRYGTLGTEAFF.

The V gene is TRBV3-1, the J gene TRBJ2-1, with 8 bases fitting TRBD1. With V trimmed by 0 bases and J by 4 bases, 11 bases remained unmatched. The length of the CDR3 is 18 residues. Germline V lookup: CDR1 LGHDT, CDR2 YNNKEL (reference sequence). This chain's CDR3 is CASSQDRGRIEGYNEQFF. For the CDR3, the DNA is TGTGCCAGCAGCCAAGACAGGGGGCGCATCGAAGGTTACAATGAGCAGTTCTTC.

This clonotype has more than one count but fewer than ten. The chain uses TRBV13 and TRBJ2-5; D not certain. Between the trimmed V and J ends, which lost 1 base and 3 bases, there was a span of 15 bases. Germline V gives CDR1 PRHDT, CDR2 FYEKMQ (reference sequence). The CDR3 totals 16 residues. DNA for the CDR3: TGTGCCAGCAGCTTAGTTCTCCCCTCGCAGAAAGAGACCCAGTACTTC. It yields the protein CASSLVLPSQKETQYF.

This clonotype was found once. The V and J genes are TRBV12-3 or TRBV12-4 and TRBJ2-3; TRBD1 agrees at 8 bases. After removal of 5 bases from V and 6 bases from J, the junction contained 7 bases not matched to a gene. The CDR3 extends over 14 amino acids. The CDR3, as DNA: TGTGCCAGCAGTACTGGACAGGGTCGCGATACGCAGTATTTT. It codes for CASSTGQGRDTQYF.

This clonotype has at least ten counts. CDR3 bases: TGTGCCAGCTCCCCCTTTGGTCCCAGGGACACTGAAGCTTTCTTT. This sequence encodes CASSPFGPRDTEAFF. The chain is built from TRBV18 and TRBJ1-1, with a tentative D call TRBD1 (5 bases). Trimming removed 6 bases at V and 3 bases at J, with 17 bases between. Per germline, CDR1 KGHSH and CDR2 LQKENI. This CDR3 comprises 15 residues.

At least ten counts were recorded for this clonotype. The rearrangement joins TRBV11-2 to TRBJ2-3; 10 bases are a match to TRBD2. CDR1 is SGHAT and CDR2 is FQNNGV in the germline V gene. With V trimmed by 8 bases and J by 4 bases, 6 bases remained unmatched. The CDR3 totals 14 residues. The CDR3 is CASGSGGAADTQYF. The DNA for the CDR3 is TGTGCCAGCGGCAGCGGGGGGGCCGCAGATACGCAGTATTTT.

In this sample, this clonotype turned up many times. The V gene is TRBV28, the J gene TRBJ2-3, with TRBD2 identical over 10 bases. CDR1 is MDHEN and CDR2 is SYDVKM in the germline V gene. This CDR3 has 15 amino acids. The ends lost 7 bases at V and 2 bases at J; junction bases unmatched: 6. This CDR3 is CASKNSGGITDTQYF. CDR3 nucleotide sequence: TGTGCCAGCAAAAATAGCGGGGGGATCACAGATACGCAGTATTTT.

V usage is TRBV19 and J usage is TRBJ1-1; D is ambiguous. CDR1 is LNHDA and CDR2 is SQIVND in the germline V gene (reference sequence). CDR3 length equals 12 residues. Deletions cut 5 bases from V and 8 bases from J, with 12 bases between. CDR3 sequence reads: CASSPTRREAFF. DNA of the CDR3: TGTGCCAGTAGTCCTACCCGGCGGGAAGCTTTCTTT.

In this sample, this clonotype turned up many times. The chain combines TRBV19 with TRBJ1-3, with a weak D call TRBD1 (5 bases). CDR1 is LNHDA and CDR2 is SQIVND in the germline V gene (reference sequence). Trimming took 7 bases from V and 0 from J, leaving 10 bases between them. The length of the CDR3 is 14 residues. The CDR3 sequence: CASNNRSSGNTIYF. The DNA of the CDR3 is TGTGCCAGTAACAACAGGAGCTCTGGAAACACCATATATTTT.

This clonotype has just a few counts. This chain links TRBV12-3 or TRBV12-4 with TRBJ2-7; no clear D. Trimming shortened V by 2 bases and J by 3 bases, and 14 bases separated the two germline ends. CDR3 length: 15 amino acids. The CDR3: CASSLHSLLNYEQYF. The CDR3, as DNA: TGTGCCAGCAGTTTACACTCCCTCTTGAACTACGAGCAGTACTTC.

This clonotype was seen a few times. V usage is TRBV7-9 and J usage is TRBJ2-3; D is uncertain. This CDR3 comprises 14 residues. Germline V CDR1 and CDR2: SEHNR, FQNEAQ (reference sequence). Trimming pared 5 bases from V and 5 bases from J, leaving 14 bases between. CDR3 sequence (DNA): TGTGCCAGCAGCCTCACCCCGAGCCGAGATACGCAGTATTTT. Translation: CASSLTPSRDTQYF.

The genes are TRBV12-3 or TRBV12-4 and TRBJ2-3, with a weak D call TRBD2 (6 bases). This CDR3 spans 14 amino acids. With 6 bases removed from V and 0 bases from J, the gap between germline ends came to 10 bases. CDR3 protein: CASSVAASTDTQYF. CDR3 nucleotides: TGTGCCAGCAGCGTAGCGGCAAGCACAGATACGCAGTATTTT.